These 15 T cell receptor beta chains came from one sample sequenced in a study of blood T cell repertoires in COVID-19. Assay used: immunoSEQ multiplex PCR; TCRdb lists only in-frame clones, some missing. The table has approximately 79,000 clones, 65% to 85% seen once; the top ten hold 9.5% to 15%. Sequenced input: peripheral blood. The source of these receptors is a man aged 50 to 60 with COVID-19, enrolled during active disease.

This chain links TRBV28 with TRBJ1-6; 7 nucleotides match TRBD1. The ends lost 5 bases at V and 0 bases at J; junction bases unmatched: 10. Germline lookup yields CDR1 MDHEN and CDR2 SYDVKM. CDR3 length: 18 amino acids. In DNA, the CDR3 is TGTGCCAGCAGTCATCGGACAGGTCCTAGCTCCTATAATTCACCCCTCCACTTT. Translated, it gives CASSHRTGPSSYNSPLHF.

This clone was detected a few times. The chain has TRBV3-1 (or the pseudogene TRBV3-2) and TRBJ2-3; 7 bases line up with TRBD2. This CDR3 has 16 amino acids. V lost 1 base to trimming and J lost 4 bases; unmatched junction nucleotides: 8. CDR1 is LGHDT and CDR2 is YNNKEL in the germline V gene (reference sequence). This CDR3 is CASSQVTGRAADTQYF. The CDR3 nucleotides read TGTGCCAGCAGCCAAGTCACGGGGAGGGCCGCAGATACGCAGTATTTT.

The gene calls are TRBV5-1 and TRBJ1-4; 7 bases fit TRBD1. The ends lost 4 bases at V and 8 bases at J; junction bases unmatched: 11. There are 15 residues in the CDR3. Germline CDR1 is SGHRS and CDR2 is YFSETQ. CDR3 in amino acids: CASSPYRDSGEKLFF. DNA of the CDR3: TGCGCCAGCAGCCCCTACCGGGACAGTGGGGAAAAACTGTTTTTT.

V is TRBV5-1 and J is TRBJ1-4; perhaps TRBD1 as D (6 bases). The CDR3 runs 15 residues. CDR1 is SGHRS and CDR2 is YFSETQ in the germline V gene. With 4 bases removed from V and 6 bases from J, the gap between germline ends came to 16 bases. CDR3 amino acids: CASSLPRGADEKLFF. The CDR3 DNA sequence: TGCGCCAGCAGCCTCCCCCGGGGGGCGGATGAAAAACTGTTTTTT.

This chain joins TRBV20-1 and TRBJ2-7; D is unresolved. The CDR3 is 11 amino acids. Deletions cut 1 base from V and 7 bases from J, with 8 bases between. Germline CDR1 reads DFQATT; CDR2 reads SNEGSKA (reference sequence). The CDR3 DNA is TGCAGTGCTAGAGCTAGACTGGAGCAGTACTTC. This translates into CSARARLEQYF.

The rearrangement links TRBV18 to TRBJ2-5; a possible D gene is TRBD2 (6 bases). The length of the CDR3 is 13 residues. In germline, CDR1 is KGHSH, CDR2 LQKENI. V shed 2 bases and J shed 3 bases, with 7 bases lying between them. CDR3 loop: CASSPGLKETQYF. CDR3 coding DNA: TGTGCCAGCTCACCAGGACTAAAAGAGACCCAGTACTTC. The variable domain in full, with the rest retrieved from reference TRBV18 and TRBJ2-5, is NAGVMQNPRHLVRRRGQEARLRCSPMKGHSHVYWYRQLPEEGLKFMVYLQKENIIDESGMPKERFSAEFPKEGPSILRIQQVVRGDSAAYFCASSPGLKETQYFGPGTRLLVL.

V is TRBV6-5 and J is TRBJ1-5, with TRBD1 as a possible D gene (5 bases). The CDR3 loop spans 16 amino acids. The germline V and J ends were trimmed by 3 bases and 0 bases, with 12 bases remaining between them. CDR1 and CDR2 from the germline V gene are MNHEY and SVGAGI. Written as DNA, the CDR3 is TGTGCCAGCAGTTATTTATCAGGGATTAGCAATCAGCCCCAGCATTTT. Its translation: CASSYLSGISNQPQHF.

V is TRBV2 and J is TRBJ1-5; no firm D call. V was cut by 2 bases and J by 3 bases, with 8 bases left in between. Germline V gene data show CDR1 as SNHLY and CDR2 as FYNNEI. The CDR3 totals 14 residues. The CDR3 protein is CASSETATNQPQHF. CDR3 sequence (DNA): TGTGCCAGCAGTGAAACAGCAACCAATCAGCCCCAGCATTTT. Supplemented by reference TRBV2 and TRBJ1-5, the full variable domain reads EPEVTQTPSHQVTQMGQEVILRCVPISNHLYFYWYRQILGQKVEFLVSFYNNEISEKSEIFDDQFSVERPDGSNFTLKIRSTKLEDSAMYFCASSETATNQPQHFGDGTRLSIL.

This rearrangement joins TRBV5-1 to TRBJ2-3, with a weak D call TRBD2 (6 bases). This CDR3 is built from 16 residues. V gave up 1 base and J gave up 5 bases, with 17 bases separating them. Looked up from germline, CDR1 is SGHRS and CDR2 is YFSETQ. CDR3 sequence (DNA): TGCGCCAGCAGCTTGATGTCCGGGGGAGCAGGAGATACGCAGTATTTT. Residues: CASSLMSGGAGDTQYF.

The gene calls are TRBV7-9 and TRBJ1-4, with TRBD1 as a possible D gene (6 bases). This CDR3 comprises 18 residues. V was pared by 3 bases and J by 6 bases, with 23 bases between. Germline V gene sequence: CDR1 SEHNR, CDR2 FQNEAQ (reference sequence). The CDR3 sequence is CASSFGPQGSAGDEKLFF. The CDR3 DNA reads as TGTGCCAGCAGCTTTGGACCTCAGGGGTCCGCTGGTGATGAAAAACTGTTTTTT.

The genes are TRBV14 and TRBJ2-7; D gene uncertain. V dropped 1 base and J dropped 0 bases, with 7 bases sitting between them. This CDR3 is built from 14 residues. Looked up from germline, CDR1 is SGHDN and CDR2 is FVKESK. CDR3 sequence (DNA): TGTGCCAGCAGCCAAGTATCGTTCTCCTACGAGCAGTACTTC. Residues: CASSQVSFSYEQYF. The variable domain in full, with the rest retrieved from reference TRBV14 and TRBJ2-7, is EAGVTQFPSHSVIEKGQTVTLRCDPISGHDNLYWYRRVMGKEIKFLLHFVKESKQDESGMPNNRFLAERTGGTYSTLKVQPAELEDSGVYFCASSQVSFSYEQYFGPGTRLTVT.

This clone was observed a few times. The chain is built from TRBV6-5 and TRBJ1-5; D remains ambiguous. Trimming stripped 6 bases from V and 9 bases from J, with 12 bases between. The CDR3 contains 12 residues. Germline V lookup: CDR1 MNHEY, CDR2 SVGAGI. DNA of the CDR3: TGTGCCAGCAGCGTTGTGTCGGGGCCCCAGCATTTT. This sequence encodes CASSVVSGPQHF.

The rearrangement uses TRBV29-1 and TRBJ2-3, with 8 bases fitting TRBD1. CDR3 length: 13 amino acids. CDR1 is SQVTM and CDR2 is ANQGSEA in the germline V gene. The junction had 3 bases not matched to a gene; V was cut back by 7 bases and J by 0 bases. CDR3 DNA: TGCAGCGCACGGACAGGGAGCACAGATACGCAGTATTTT. This encodes CSARTGSTDTQYF.

The CDR3, as DNA: TGCGCCAGCAGCGCGCAAGGAGCGGTCGGGACAGATACGCAGTATTTT. Translating gives CASSAQGAVGTDTQYF. The chain has TRBV5-1 and TRBJ2-3, with D perhaps matching TRBD2 (5 bases). The germline V and J ends were trimmed by 4 bases and 3 bases, with 18 bases remaining between them. The CDR3 extends over 16 amino acids. Germline V gene sequence: CDR1 SGHRS, CDR2 YFSETQ.

The chain links TRBV5-1 to TRBJ1-4, with D unresolved. The germline gives CDR1 SGHRS, CDR2 YFSETQ. Trimming took 7 bases from V and 0 from J, leaving 10 bases between them. This CDR3 contains 14 residues. The CDR3 spells CASAPGSTNEKLFF. As DNA, the CDR3 is TGCGCCAGCGCCCCGGGTTCAACTAATGAAAAACTGTTTTTT.